This T cell receptor beta chain appears in the sequencing data of a study of CD8 T cells in Susac syndrome. Study-wide results and caveats: As the study acknowledged, the number of individuals who were part of its TCR sequencing and HLA analysis was relatively small.

In the case of this clonotype: Its antigen is unknown.

Germline V lookup: CDR1 ENHRY, CDR2 SYGVKD. J gave up 1 base and V 2 bases, and 6 bases lay outside the gene matches. CDR3 length equals 16 residues. RNA in amounts of roughly 0.5 to 1 ug was reverse transcribed with random hexamers. TCRdb itself ran the immunoSEQ multiplex PCR reads through MiXCR, one entry per CDR3 protein. This table holds about 120,000 distinct CDR3 sequences, 90% to 95% found once. Source material: CD4+ T cells from PBMCs. V is TRBV10-3 and J is TRBJ2-7; 9 bases align to TRBD1. This TCR derives from a human donor with multiple sclerosis. Here the CDR3 DNA reads TGTGCCATCAGTGAGGGCCGGGACAGGGCGTCCTACGAGCAGTACTTC. It is translated as CAISEGRDRASYEQYF.